Listed here are 26 T cell receptor beta chains from one sample, sequenced in a study of cytomegalovirus exposure and HLA in healthy donors. Generated by immunoSEQ multiplex PCR, the TCRdb table keeps only in-frame clones and is missing some. The sample lists around 98,000 clones, about 90% occurring once. Sequencing used PBMCs. These receptors were taken from a man aged 18 to 29 in good health and CMV-seropositive.

This chain links TRBV7-2 with TRBJ2-7; possibly TRBD1 for D (5 bases). The CDR3 totals 13 residues. The V end lost 3 bases, the J end lost 4 bases, and 10 bases lay between the germline ends. Germline values: CDR1 SGHTA, CDR2 FQGNSA. The CDR3 reads CASSFQDSYEQYF. CDR3 nucleotides: TGTGCCAGCAGCTTTCAAGACAGTTACGAGCAGTACTTC.

This clone was observed a single time. This chain links TRBV11-2 with TRBJ1-5; no clear D gene. The germline V and J ends were trimmed by 5 bases and 4 bases, with 15 bases remaining between them. The V gene's germline CDR1 is SGHAT and CDR2 FQNNGV. There are 15 residues in the CDR3. CDR3 in DNA: TGTGCCAGCAGCCGTGATGGACTGCTTAATCAGCCCCAGCATTTT. Translation gives CASSRDGLLNQPQHF.

The chain employs TRBV5-6 and TRBJ2-3; 10 nucleotides agree with TRBD1. CDR3 length: 16 residues. V lost 3 bases, J lost 2 bases, and 6 bases stayed unmatched. CDR1 is SGHDT and CDR2 is YYEEEE in the germline V gene. CDR3 sequence reads: CASSWTGTGDTDTQYF. CDR3 coding DNA: TGTGCCAGCAGCTGGACCGGGACAGGGGACACAGATACGCAGTATTTT. The full variable domain, rest sourced from reference TRBV5-6 and TRBJ2-3, is DAGVTQSPTHLIKTRGQQVTLRCSPKSGHDTVSWYQQALGQGPQFIFQYYEEEERQRGNFPDRFSGHQFPNYSSELNVNALLLGDSALYLCASSWTGTGDTDTQYFGPGTRLTVL.

This chain uses TRBV27 with TRBJ2-6; a possible D gene is TRBD2 (6 bases). Germline CDR1 MNHEY, CDR2 SMNVEV (reference sequence). CDR3 size: 17 residues. V gave up 2 bases and J gave up 2 bases, with 13 bases separating them. This chain's CDR3 is CASSLRPGEAGANVLTF. The CDR3 nucleotides read TGTGCCAGCAGTTTACGGCCCGGGGAGGCTGGGGCCAACGTCCTGACTTTC.

This clone has just a few counts. The rearrangement uses TRBV9 and TRBJ2-7, with 12 bases that match TRBD2. Losses at the gene ends were 3 bases for V and 5 bases for J; bases not matched to a gene: 18. CDR1 and CDR2 (germline): SGDLS, YYNGEE. CDR3 length: 19 residues. CDR3: CASSASLGLAGFGRHEQYF. The CDR3 DNA follows: TGTGCCAGCAGCGCTAGTCTTGGACTAGCGGGGTTTGGGCGGCACGAGCAGTACTTC.

V is TRBV7-6 and J is TRBJ2-3; 9 bases map to TRBD1. The CDR3 is 16 amino acids. Trimming took 4 bases from V and 6 from J; bases not matched to a gene: 11. Per the germline V gene, CDR1 is SGHVS and CDR2 is FNYEAQ. In DNA form, the CDR3 reads TGTGCCAGCAGCTCGATCGGACAGGGGCTCGAGGATACGCAGTATTTT. Residues: CASSSIGQGLEDTQYF.

This clone was observed a single time. The rearrangement links TRBV15 to TRBJ2-3; the match to TRBD2 covers 8 bases. Germline V gene data show CDR1 as LNHNV and CDR2 as YYDKDF (reference sequence). J lost 2 bases, V lost 1 base, and 5 bases had no gene match. This CDR3 comprises 16 residues. In nucleotides, the CDR3 is TGTGCCACCAGCAGAGGAACTAGCGGCTACACAGATACGCAGTATTTT. This gives the protein CATSRGTSGYTDTQYF.

The chain uses TRBV2 and TRBJ2-7; 12 bases match TRBD1. Germline values: CDR1 SNHLY, CDR2 FYNNEI. The CDR3 length is 22 residues. J lost 2 bases, V lost 6 bases, and 26 bases had no gene match. CDR3 sequence reads: CASSLPGQGAIGGSIKTYEQYF. CDR3 DNA sequence: TGTGCCAGCAGCCTACCGGGACAGGGGGCAATTGGGGGCAGTATTAAAACCTACGAGCAGTACTTC.

The rearrangement uses TRBV15 and TRBJ2-3; the match to TRBD2 covers 8 bases. Germline CDR1 reads LNHNV; CDR2 reads YYDKDF (reference sequence). This CDR3 has 14 amino acids. Unmatched junction bases numbered 5, after V lost 5 bases and J lost 4 bases. The CDR3 protein is CATSLGGEADTQYF. CDR3 sequence (DNA): TGTGCCACCAGCCTCGGGGGGGAGGCAGATACGCAGTATTTT.

The chain joins TRBV11-1 to TRBJ2-1, with D perhaps TRBD2 (6 bases). CDR1 is SGHAT, CDR2 FQDESV, per germline (reference sequence). Trimming cost V 5 bases and J 5 bases, with 25 bases left between them. This CDR3 spans 18 amino acids. The CDR3 reads CASSPSGPVASEDNEQFF. The CDR3 nucleotides are TGTGCCAGCAGCCCTAGTGGGCCTGTTGCTAGCGAGGACAATGAGCAGTTCTTC.

The table lists this clone with a count of one. The chain employs TRBV5-1 and TRBJ2-7; TRBD1 aligns across 7 bases. Looked up from germline, CDR1 is SGHRS and CDR2 is YFSETQ. The CDR3 length is 16 residues. Trimming cost V 4 bases and J 1 base; bases outside gene matches: 11. The CDR3 sequence: CASSRQWPTGSYEQYF. CDR3 DNA sequence: TGCGCCAGCAGCCGTCAGTGGCCGACAGGGTCCTACGAGCAGTACTTC.

The CDR3 protein is CASSYPPSGYTF. Written as DNA, the CDR3 is TGTGCCAGCAGCTACCCGCCGAGTGGCTACACCTTC. V usage is TRBV7-2 and J usage is TRBJ1-2; the D is unclear. The V gene lost 4 bases and the J gene lost 7 bases, with 10 bases spanning the gap. The V gene's germline CDR1 is SGHTA and CDR2 FQGNSA. The CDR3 runs to 12 residues.

The genes are TRBV25-1 and TRBJ2-3; 8 bases are a match to TRBD1. Per germline, CDR1 MGHDK and CDR2 SYGVNS. The CDR3 has 14 amino acids. After removal of 11 bases from V and 6 bases from J, the junction contained 13 bases not matched to a gene. CDR3 sequence reads: CAGPRQGRTDTQYF. CDR3 nucleotides: TGTGCCGGGCCGAGACAGGGGAGAACTGATACGCAGTATTTT. The whole variable domain, remainder taken from reference TRBV25-1 and TRBJ2-3, is EADIYQTPRYLVIGTGKKITLECSQTMGHDKMYWYQQDPGMELHLIHYSYGVNSTEKGDLSSESTVSRIRTEHFPLTLESARPSHTSQYLCAGPRQGRTDTQYFGPGTRLTVL.

The chain has TRBV25-1 and TRBJ2-3; tentatively, D is TRBD2 (5 bases). Trimming pared 3 bases from V and 0 bases from J, leaving 7 bases between. CDR1 and CDR2 from the germline V gene are MGHDK and SYGVNS. CDR3 length: 14 residues. This CDR3 is CASSDPGSTDTQYF. The CDR3 nucleotides read TGTGCCAGCAGTGACCCGGGAAGCACAGATACGCAGTATTTT.

The chain has TRBV5-3 and TRBJ2-5; 8 bases match TRBD1. TRBV5-3 is an ORF for which the function is uncertain. The CDR3 is made up of 14 amino acids. Trimming removed 4 bases from V and 1 base from J; junction bases left unmatched: 3. The CDR3: CARSLDRAQETQYF. The CDR3 DNA follows: TGTGCCAGAAGCCTGGACAGGGCCCAAGAGACCCAGTACTTC.

The chain employs TRBV9 and TRBJ2-7; 9 bases match TRBD2. V gave up 4 bases and J gave up 1 base; unmatched junction bases: 9. The CDR3 has 16 residues. The germline gives CDR1 SGDLS, CDR2 YYNGEE. This chain's CDR3 is CASSPRSGRSSYEQYF. CDR3 bases: TGTGCCAGCAGCCCCCGGAGCGGGAGGAGTTCCTACGAGCAGTACTTC.

The CDR3 DNA reads as TGTGCCAGCAGTCCTAGCGGGGGGGCTCGTGAGCAGTTCTTC. Its translation: CASSPSGGAREQFF. The chain links TRBV7-3 to TRBJ2-1; 12 nucleotides line up with TRBD2. From germline, CDR1 is SGHTA and CDR2 FQGTGA. Germline trimming cut 6 bases from V and 9 bases from J; bases unmatched to any gene: 6. This CDR3 is 14 amino acids long.

The V gene is TRBV5-1, the J gene TRBJ2-7; weak D call: TRBD1 (5 bases). Deletions cut 4 bases from V and 4 bases from J, with 15 bases between. Germline CDR1 is SGHRS and CDR2 is YFSETQ. There are 14 residues in the CDR3. The CDR3 bases are TGCGCCAGCAGCAGAAAAACAGGTTTGTACGAGCAGTACTTC. Amino acids: CASSRKTGLYEQYF. The full variable domain, in which reference TRBV5-1 and TRBJ2-7 provide the parts outside the CDR3, is KAGVTQTPRYLIKTRGQQVTLSCSPISGHRSVSWYQQTPGQGLQFLFEYFSETQRNKGNFPGRFSGRQFSNSRSEMNVSTLELGDSALYLCASSRKTGLYEQYFGPGTRLTVT.

This sequence joins TRBV7-2 and TRBJ2-1; D not certain. CDR1 is SGHTA, CDR2 FQGNSA, per germline. V lost 0 bases and J 15 bases, leaving 15 bases between the germline ends. The length of the CDR3 is 13 residues. The chain's CDR3 is CASSLALDSMVFF. CDR3 DNA sequence: TGTGCCAGCAGCTTAGCGCTTGACTCCATGGTGTTCTTC.

The chain carries TRBV9 and TRBJ1-6; 9 nucleotides match TRBD1. V dropped 3 bases and J dropped 8; count of bases not matched to a gene: 6. CDR3 length: 15 amino acids. Germline V gives CDR1 SGDLS, CDR2 YYNGEE. In DNA form, the CDR3 reads TGTGCCAGCAGCGGAGAGGACAGGGGCCATTCACCCCTCCACTTT. Translation: CASSGEDRGHSPLHF.

The rearrangement uses TRBV19 and TRBJ1-1; possibly TRBD1 for D (5 bases). V shed 3 bases and J shed 7 bases, with 12 bases lying between them. In germline, CDR1 is LNHDA, CDR2 SQIVND (reference sequence). This CDR3 region has 13 residues. The CDR3 bases are TGTGCCAGTAGTATGCGACAGTCCCATGAAGCTTTCTTT. It encodes CASSMRQSHEAFF.

The chain uses TRBV29-1 and TRBJ2-6; D unresolved. CDR1 is SQVTM and CDR2 is ANQGSEA in the germline V gene. V was pared by 4 bases and J by 1 base, with 8 bases between. The CDR3 extends over 14 amino acids. CDR3 protein: CSVVLHSGANVLTF. DNA for the CDR3: TGCAGCGTTGTACTGCATTCTGGGGCCAACGTCCTGACTTTC.

The gene calls are TRBV4-3 and TRBJ2-7; the D gene is possibly TRBD1 (6 bases). V lost 4 bases to trimming and J lost 4 bases, with 17 bases between them. Looked up from germline, CDR1 is LGHNA and CDR2 is YSLEER. This CDR3 is 15 amino acids long. CDR3 DNA sequence: TGCGCCAGCAGCCTAGTCCGGGACAACCTATACGAGCAGTACTTC. It encodes CASSLVRDNLYEQYF.

Only a few counts were recorded for this clone. V and J are TRBV5-4 and TRBJ2-3, with 10 bases that match TRBD2. Unmatched junction bases numbered 5, after V lost 4 bases and J lost 3 bases. CDR1 and CDR2 from the germline V gene are SGHNT and YYREEE (reference sequence). This CDR3 contains 15 residues. The CDR3 coding sequence is TGTGCCAGCAGCACGAGCGGGAGGGGTACAGATACGCAGTATTTT. It is translated as CASSTSGRGTDTQYF. Looking up the rest from reference TRBV5-4 and TRBJ2-3 gives the full variable domain: ETGVTQSPTHLIKTRGQQVTLRCSSQSGHNTVSWYQQALGQGPQFIFQYYREEENGRGNFPPRFSGLQFPNYSSELNVNALELDDSALYLCASSTSGRGTDTQYFGPGTRLTVL.

CDR3 bases: TGTGCCAGCAGCGCCTCAACGACAGGGAGCTACAATGAGCAGTTCTTC. Its translation is CASSASTTGSYNEQFF. The J gene is TRBJ2-1, the V gene TRBV9, with TRBD1 identical over 7 bases. Germline CDR1 reads SGDLS; CDR2 reads YYNGEE. Unmatched junction bases numbered 9, after V lost 3 bases and J lost 3 bases. The CDR3 runs 16 residues.

The rearrangement uses TRBV18 and TRBJ1-5; D gene ambiguous. Per germline, CDR1 KGHSH and CDR2 LQKENI. V was shortened by 3 bases and J by 0 bases, with 9 bases between the two germline ends. This CDR3 has 15 residues. The CDR3 DNA is TGTGCCAGCTCACCCGGAGGAGATAGCAATCAGCCCCAGCATTTT. This translates into CASSPGGDSNQPQHF.